The entry that follows covers one T cell receptor beta chain sequence. No antigen is known for it. This sample is drawn from a study of shared clonotypes between healthy human individuals. For the study at large: The cohort comprised a couple of women and a few men. Their ages spanned 18 to 49 years. Study results and caveats: Larger richness was generally estimated for naive than memory subsets.

Libraries were prepared by immunoSEQ multiplex PCR; TCRdb keeps only in-frame clonotypes and omits some of them. The sample lists some 2 million clones, 85% to 95% occurring once. The naive CD8 subset, CD45RO-negative cells positively selected for CCR7, excluded terminally differentiated effector memory CD45RA+ cells. There are 16 residues in the CDR3. J lost 2 bases, V lost 3 bases, and 7 bases had no gene match. CDR1 SEHNR and CDR2 FQNEAQ come from the germline V gene (reference sequence). V is TRBV7-9 and J is TRBJ2-3, with 8 nucleotides matching TRBD1. The sequencing input was naive CD8+ T cells sorted from blood. The receptor was derived from a man aged 18 to 29 in good health. The CDR3 is CASSFDRDRPTDTQYF. Here the CDR3 DNA reads TGTGCCAGCAGCTTCGACCGGGACAGGCCCACAGATACGCAGTATTTT.